This is a list of T cell receptor beta chains from one sample in a study of PD-L1 blockade in urothelial cancer. Libraries were prepared by immunoSEQ multiplex PCR; TCRdb keeps only in-frame clonotypes and omits some of them. The sample shows about 50,000 clones, roughly 80% of them seen only once. Sequenced here: PBMCs, sampled around atezolizumab (anti-PD-L1) treatment. Source of these receptors: a man between 65 and 85 years old with urothelial cancer. The CDR3 runs from the conserved cysteine through the conserved F or W. D genes are given only for firm matches. The listing skips clone size in some rows; elsewhere it reads once, few, many or a size class.

d_call	clone_size	v_call	j_call	cdr3_aa	cdr3_nt
TRBD1	few	TRBV28	TRBJ2-5	CASSRQGQETQYF	TGTGCCAGCAGCCGACAGGGGCAAGAGACCCAGTACTTC
TRBD1	.	TRBV18	TRBJ2-7	CASSPDTGAYEQYF	TGTGCCAGCTCCCCCGATACAGGGGCCTACGAGCAGTACTTC
.	.	TRBV7-6	TRBJ2-7	CASSLTGNSYEQYF	TGTGCCAGCAGCCTTACAGGTAACTCCTACGAGCAGTACTTC
.	few	TRBV28	TRBJ1-4	CASEEGGEKLFF	TGTGCCAGCGAGGAAGGAGGTGAAAAACTGTTTTTT
.	few	TRBV19	TRBJ1-5	CASSIVENQPQHF	TGTGCCAGTAGTATAGTGGAGAATCAGCCCCAGCATTTT
TRBD2	.	TRBV2	TRBJ2-5	CASSPGLAGGSYQETQYF	TGTGCCAGCAGCCCGGGACTAGCGGGAGGGTCGTACCAAGAGACCCAGTACTTC
.	.	TRBV19	TRBJ1-1	CASSIGGLNTEAFF	TGTGCCAGTAGTATCGGGGGACTGAACACTGAAGCTTTCTTT
.	.	TRBV5-6	TRBJ2-7	CASFARDTAYEQYF	TGTGCCAGCTTTGCTCGGGACACAGCCTACGAGCAGTACTTC
.	medium-sized	TRBV7-6	TRBJ1-3	CASSAGGTGNTIYF	TGTGCCAGCAGCGCGGGGGGCACTGGAAACACCATATATTTT
.	.	TRBV10-1	TRBJ2-7	CASSFTGEGEQYF	TGCGCCAGCAGTTTTACGGGAGAGGGCGAGCAGTACTTC
.	.	TRBV6-1	TRBJ1-2	CASSESVPNDGYTF	TGTGCCAGCAGTGAATCAGTTCCAAATGATGGCTACACCTTC
TRBD2	.	TRBV2	TRBJ2-1	CASSLEAGGREQFF	TGTGCCAGCAGTTTAGAAGCGGGAGGTCGGGAGCAGTTCTTC
.	.	TRBV19	TRBJ1-2	CASYGHLYGYTF	TGTGCCAGTTATGGCCATCTCTATGGCTACACCTTC
.	.	TRBV7-2	TRBJ2-7	CASSLARGTVYEQYF	TGTGCCAGCAGCTTAGCCCGCGGGACCGTCTACGAGCAGTACTTC
.	.	TRBV25-1	TRBJ1-1	CASSESGGMKAFF	TGTGCCAGCAGTGAATCCGGCGGCATGAAAGCTTTCTTT
.	once	TRBV6-5	TRBJ1-1	CASSYSWGQRAFF	TGTGCCAGCAGTTACTCCTGGGGGCAAAGGGCTTTCTTT
TRBD2	.	TRBV7-2	TRBJ2-3	CASSSPGTSGTDTQYF	TGTGCCAGCAGCTCTCCCGGGACTAGCGGCACAGATACGCAGTATTTT
TRBD2	.	TRBV7-8	TRBJ2-1	CASSLGVAGSPNEQFF	TGTGCCAGCAGCTTAGGGGTAGCGGGAAGTCCCAATGAGCAGTTCTTC
.	.	TRBV10-3	TRBJ1-1	CAISEFGAQGEAFF	TGTGCCATCAGTGAGTTTGGGGCCCAGGGGGAAGCTTTCTTT
.	.	TRBV2	TRBJ1-5	CASRRDFITADQPQHF	TGTGCCAGCAGGAGGGACTTCATAACAGCGGATCAGCCCCAGCATTTT
.	.	TRBV6-1	TRBJ2-7	CASSVLYEQYF	TGTGCCAGCAGCGTTCTCTACGAGCAGTACTTC
.	.	TRBV6-1	TRBJ1-2	CASSVGTVTQDGYTF	TGTGCCAGCAGTGTCGGAACAGTAACACAGGATGGCTACACCTTC
.	.	TRBV19	TRBJ1-5	CASSIWGEPQHF	TGTGCCAGTAGTATATGGGGGGAGCCCCAGCATTTT
TRBD1	.	TRBV18	TRBJ1-5	CASSRTGGEPQHF	TGTGCCAGCTCCCGGACAGGAGGGGAGCCCCAGCATTTT
TRBD2	.	TRBV5-8	TRBJ2-7	CASSQVLAGIGSYEQYF	TGTGCCAGCAGCCAGGTCCTAGCGGGAATTGGATCCTACGAGCAGTACTTC
.	few	TRBV2	TRBJ1-5	CASSEAGQHYSNQPQHF	TGTGCCAGCAGTGAAGCAGGACAGCACTATAGCAATCAGCCCCAGCATTTT
.	.	TRBV5-1	TRBJ2-7	CASSLGQSTDPWEQYF	TGCGCCAGCAGCTTGGGACAGTCAACAGACCCCTGGGAGCAGTACTTC
.	.	TRBV18	TRBJ2-1	CASSPPLASVTYNEQFF	TGTGCCAGCTCACCGCCCCTTGCTAGCGTAACCTACAATGAGCAGTTCTTC
.	few	TRBV28	TRBJ1-2	CASSLPRRSVVVGGYTF	TGTGCCAGCAGTTTACCACGGAGGAGCGTTGTAGTGGGGGGCTACACCTTC
TRBD2	.	TRBV5-1	TRBJ2-7	CATSQLAGDYEQYF	TGCGCCACTTCGCAACTAGCGGGAGACTACGAGCAGTACTTC
.	.	TRBV9	TRBJ1-3	CASSPRGQKSSGNTIYF	TGTGCCAGCAGCCCCAGAGGACAGAAAAGCTCTGGAAACACCATATATTTT
.	.	TRBV5-1	TRBJ2-3	CASSGGAGDTQYF	TGCGCCAGCAGCGGAGGGGCCGGAGATACGCAGTATTTT
.	.	TRBV29-1	TRBJ2-7	CSVVRGGTADDEQYF	TGCAGCGTTGTTCGGGGCGGGACGGCAGACGACGAGCAGTACTTC
.	.	TRBV6-6	TRBJ1-1	CASNQVGTEAFF	TGTGCCAGCAACCAGGTAGGCACTGAAGCTTTCTTT
.	.	TRBV27	TRBJ1-1	CASSPSGTRNTEAFF	TGTGCCAGCAGCCCTTCCGGGACAAGGAACACTGAAGCTTTCTTT
TRBD1	.	TRBV5-8	TRBJ2-5	CASSSTGIETQYF	TGTGCCAGCAGCTCGACAGGGATCGAGACCCAGTACTTC
TRBD1	.	TRBV4-2	TRBJ2-7	CASSLQGATYEQYF	TGTGCCAGCAGCCTACAGGGGGCTACCTACGAGCAGTACTTC
TRBD1	.	TRBV27	TRBJ2-2	CASSLYRGNTGELFF	TGTGCCAGCAGTTTATACAGGGGGAACACCGGGGAGCTGTTTTTT
TRBD1	.	TRBV6-1	TRBJ2-1	CASRAGQAYNEQFF	TGTGCCAGCAGGGCGGGACAGGCATACAATGAGCAGTTCTTC
.	.	TRBV7-2	TRBJ2-2	CASSLSPGGELFF	TGTGCCAGCAGCTTAAGCCCCGGGGGGGAGCTGTTTTTT
.	.	TRBV5-1	TRBJ2-7	CASRVKGGTYEQYF	TGCGCCAGCAGGGTCAAGGGAGGCACCTACGAGCAGTACTTC
TRBD1	once	TRBV2	TRBJ1-2	CASSEPGQDGYTF	TGTGCCAGCAGTGAACCGGGACAGGATGGCTACACCTTC
.	once	TRBV5-1	TRBJ2-7	CASGAGLTYEQYF	TGCGCCAGCGGAGCCGGCCTAACCTACGAGCAGTACTTC
TRBD2	many	TRBV5-1	TRBJ2-1	CASSQGQTSGRAGYNEQFF	TGCGCCAGCAGCCAAGGACAGACTAGCGGGAGAGCTGGCTACAATGAGCAGTTCTTC
TRBD1	.	TRBV28	TRBJ2-1	CASSSRQGRSSYNEQFF	TGTGCCAGCAGCTCAAGACAGGGCCGAAGCTCCTACAATGAGCAGTTCTTC
.	.	TRBV28	TRBJ2-1	CASSPPNSYNEQFF	TGTGCCAGCTCCCCCCCAAACTCCTACAATGAGCAGTTCTTC
TRBD2	.	TRBV7-9	TRBJ2-2	CASSPSGPNTGELFF	TGTGCCAGCAGCCCTAGCGGACCAAACACCGGGGAGCTGTTTTTT
.	once	TRBV7-2	TRBJ1-2	CASSFGGSYGYTF	TGTGCCAGCAGCTTTGGGGGGAGCTATGGCTACACCTTC
.	.	TRBV2	TRBJ1-5	CASSPGFYSNQPQHF	TGTGCCAGCAGCCCAGGATTTTATAGCAATCAGCCCCAGCATTTT
.	.	TRBV21-1	TRBJ2-3	CASSRDGTASTDTQYF	TGTGCCAGCAGCAGGGACGGGACAGCGAGCACAGATACGCAGTATTTT
.	.	TRBV2	TRBJ2-7	CASSRTRTYEQYF	TGTGCCAGCAGTAGGACTCGTACCTACGAGCAGTACTTC
.	.	TRBV1	TRBJ2-5	CTSSLPAEREGTQYF	TGCACCAGCAGCCTCCCCGCCGAGCGGGAGGGGACCCAGTACTTC